The entry below gives a single TCR beta chain sequence along with its context. Antigen specificity is unknown. Sequencing targeted expressed TCRB transcripts, as all isolated RNA had been reverse transcribed. Stem cell-like memory T cell samples averaged approximately 940,000 reads. The repertoire was sequenced with immunoSEQ multiplex PCR; TCRdb's copy has only in-frame clones and lacks some. The table includes more than 85,000 clones, less than 40% detected once. The data were taken from a study of beta chain features in type 1 diabetes. The study, taken as a whole, reports: Shorter templates may be favored by PCR, equally so in patients and controls. All four CD4+ subsets of Type 1 diabetes patients contained TCRB CDR3s that were moderately but significantly shorter.

Looked up from germline, CDR1 is SGHRS and CDR2 is YFSETQ. V shed 0 bases and J shed 6 bases, with 13 bases lying between them. The CDR3 is 15 residues long. Sequencing used stem cell memory CD4+ T cells from blood. This TCR was recovered from a woman between 18 and 30 years old in good health. This rearrangement joins TRBV5-1 to TRBJ2-1, with TRBD2 as a possible D gene (7 bases). The CDR3 DNA is TGCGCCAGCAGCTTGGAAGGGAGGGGGGCCAATGAGCAGTTCTTC. It is translated as CASSLEGRGANEQFF.